In its sample, the clone carrying this TCR beta chain was seen a few times. No antigen is known for it. From the 5' RACE reads, TCRdb called clonotypes with MiXCR, one entry per CDR3 protein. In the table there are around 300,000 distinct CDR3 sequences, roughly 15% of which are singletons. This specimen belongs to a study of T-cell memory formation after mild COVID-19. Study background: TCR clusters showed largely donor specificity.

Study-level points and caveats: Clones that contracted from day 15 to 85 were balanced CD4/CD8, while later expanders leaned CD4+. Specificity for SARS-CoV-2 was not confirmed among the second-wave clones peaking on day 37. Clones that contracted clustered mainly in CM and EM if CD4+ and in EMRA if CD8+.

The TCR originated in a man between 18 and 29 years old who had mild COVID-19 (a few samples of this study predate the infection). Cell type and time point are not known. The sample taken for sequencing was PBMCs or a T cell subset sorted from them (not recorded which).

The CDR3 sequence is CASSSSGGRTEAFF. In DNA form, the CDR3 reads TGTGCCAGCAGCTCTTCAGGGGGACGCACTGAAGCTTTCTTT. The chain recombines TRBV7-2 with TRBJ1-1; 7 nucleotides match TRBD1. After removal of 4 bases from V and 4 bases from J, the junction contained 6 bases not matched to a gene. The CDR3 runs to 14 residues. Germline-derived CDR1 and CDR2 are SGHTA and FQGNSA.